This T cell receptor beta chain came from a study of radiotherapy plus CTLA-4 blockade in lung cancer. Lung cancer patients with chemo-refractory metastatic non-small-cell disease were given focal radiation plus CTLA-4 blockade with ipilimumab. This clone was picked up one time. Profiled with immunoSEQ multiplex PCR; TCRdb holds only in-frame clones, not every one. The data hold some 87,000 clones, with around 83% observed a single time. Germline V gene data show CDR1 as SGHNT and CDR2 as YENEEA. There are 16 residues in the CDR3. V lost 0 bases, J lost 9 bases, and 18 bases lay in between. The source is a human donor with non-small cell lung cancer that progressed on radiotherapy plus ipilimumab. This sequence joins TRBV11-3 and TRBJ2-1; either TRBD1 or TRBD2 may fit D (5 bases each). The input for sequencing was peripheral blood, taken from a patient treated with radiotherapy plus ipilimumab. CDR3 bases: TGTGCCAGCAGCTTAGAAGGATTGGGGGTTTCGGGTGAGCAGTTCTTC. It translates to CASSLEGLGVSGEQFF.